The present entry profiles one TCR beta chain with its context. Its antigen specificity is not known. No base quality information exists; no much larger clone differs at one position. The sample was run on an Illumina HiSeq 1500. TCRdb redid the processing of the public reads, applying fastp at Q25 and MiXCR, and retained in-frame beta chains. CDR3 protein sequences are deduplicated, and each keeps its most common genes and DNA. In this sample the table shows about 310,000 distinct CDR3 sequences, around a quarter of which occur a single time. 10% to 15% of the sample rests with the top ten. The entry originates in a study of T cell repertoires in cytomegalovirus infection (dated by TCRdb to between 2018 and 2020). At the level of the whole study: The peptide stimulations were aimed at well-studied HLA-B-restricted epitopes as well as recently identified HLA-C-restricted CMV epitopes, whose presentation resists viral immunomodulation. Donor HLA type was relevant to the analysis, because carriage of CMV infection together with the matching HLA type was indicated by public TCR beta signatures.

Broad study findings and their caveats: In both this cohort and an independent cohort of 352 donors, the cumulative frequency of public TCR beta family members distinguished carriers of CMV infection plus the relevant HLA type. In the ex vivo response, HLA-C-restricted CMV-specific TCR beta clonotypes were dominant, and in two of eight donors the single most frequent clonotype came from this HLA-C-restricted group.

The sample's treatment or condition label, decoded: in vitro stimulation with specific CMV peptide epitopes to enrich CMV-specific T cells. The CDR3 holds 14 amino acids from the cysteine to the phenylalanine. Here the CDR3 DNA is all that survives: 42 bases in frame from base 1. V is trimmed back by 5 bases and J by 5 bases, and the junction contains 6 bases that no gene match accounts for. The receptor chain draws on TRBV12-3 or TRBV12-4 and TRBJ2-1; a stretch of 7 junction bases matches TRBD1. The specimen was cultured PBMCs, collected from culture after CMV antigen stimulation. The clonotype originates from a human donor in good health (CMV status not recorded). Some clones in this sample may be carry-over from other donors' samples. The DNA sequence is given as TGTGCCAGCAGTCCCGGACAGGCAAACAATGAGCAGTTCTTC. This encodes CASSPGQANNEQFF.